The entry below gives a single TCR beta chain sequence along with its context. The antigen is unknown. The data originate from a study of shared clonotypes between healthy human individuals. Notes on the study in general: Shared clonotypes: 4.5% to 5% naive CD4, about 3.5% naive CD8, about 2.2% memory CD4, approximately 0.4% memory CD8. The expectation was that sequencing depth would affect clonotype sharing among donors. Depth was large, yet rarefaction showed that sorted-subset sequencing was incomplete. The generation probabilities recorded for non-shared clonotypes fell below those of clonotypes shared by all four donors.

CDR3 length equals 17 residues. Only in-frame clones appear in the TCRdb table, and some are missing; sequencing was by immunoSEQ multiplex PCR. The sample has approximately 1,000,000 clones, about 80% seen once. Input material: memory CD4+ T cells from PBMCs. Subset in this sample: CD45RA-negative fraction. This TCR was sampled from a man between 18 and 35 years old in good health. Some clones in this sample may be carry-over from other donors' samples. The chain employs TRBV21-1 and TRBJ1-5. TRBV21-1 is tagged as a pseudogene. The CDR3 region has the DNA TGTGCCAGCAGCAAAGGTAAATCGGACTATAGCAATCAGCCCCAGCATTTT. It translates to CASSKGKSDYSNQPQHF.